The 31 T cell receptor beta chains below all came from one sample that was sequenced in a study of control samples from healthy donors and cancer patients. The table came from immunoSEQ multiplex PCR; TCRdb's copy has only in-frame clones and leaves some out. The sample includes about 180,000 clones, around nine tenths of them seen just once. The sequenced material came from blood. Receptors were obtained from a young man in good health.

The chain is built from TRBV5-5 and TRBJ2-3, with D possibly TRBD1 on 6 matching bases. Germline V CDR1 and CDR2: SGHKS, YYEKEE (reference sequence). This CDR3 has 14 amino acids. Trimming removed 5 bases from V and 0 bases from J, with 10 bases in between. CDR3 sequence (DNA): TGTGCCAGCAGTGCAGGGGTGAGCACAGATACGCAGTATTTT. Encoded protein: CASSAGVSTDTQYF.

V and J are TRBV7-2 and TRBJ1-2; D is unclear. The germline CDR1 and CDR2 sequences are SGHTA and FQGNSA. Trimming pared 2 bases from V and 3 bases from J, leaving 22 bases between. The CDR3 extends over 18 amino acids. The CDR3 is CASSLTPLLSTRDYGYTF. CDR3 nucleotide sequence: TGTGCCAGCAGCTTAACCCCTCTCCTCTCAACCCGGGACTATGGCTACACCTTC.

This clone was seen only once. The chain is built from TRBV10-2 and TRBJ1-2; D gene ambiguous. This CDR3 is 13 amino acids long. From germline, CDR1 is WSHSY and CDR2 SAAADI. Between the trimmed V and J ends, which lost 7 bases and 0 bases, there was a span of 9 bases. Here the CDR3 DNA reads TGCGCCAGCAACCCCTCGTCTAACTATGGCTACACCTTC. Its protein product is CASNPSSNYGYTF.

Turning to this clone: This sample also contains other DNA sequences that code for the same CDR3. J is TRBJ1-5 and V is TRBV5-1; perhaps TRBD1 as D (5 bases). Germline-derived CDR1 and CDR2 are SGHRS and YFSETQ. V lost 4 bases and J 2 bases, leaving 13 bases between the germline ends. The CDR3 contains 15 residues. CDR3 DNA sequence: TGCGCCAGCAGCCTTGGGGACTCGGGCAATCAGCCCCAGCATTTT. Translated: CASSLGDSGNQPQHF.

The V call is TRBV14, the J call TRBJ1-5, with TRBD1 matching over 9 bases. Germline V gene lookup returns CDR1 SGHDN and CDR2 FVKESK. Trimming removed 5 bases from V and 3 bases from J; junction bases left unmatched: 5. This CDR3 is built from 15 residues. The CDR3 sequence: CASSSQGALNQPQHF. The CDR3 DNA reads TGTGCCAGCAGCTCACAGGGGGCCCTCAATCAGCCCCAGCATTTT.

The sample holds many counts of this clone. This chain joins TRBV5-4 and TRBJ1-1; 10 bases are shared with TRBD1. After removal of 4 bases from V and 3 bases from J, the junction contained 3 bases not matched to a gene. Germline V gene sequence: CDR1 SGHNT, CDR2 YYREEE (reference sequence). There are 14 residues in the CDR3. This CDR3 reads CASSKTGGHTEAFF. The CDR3 DNA is TGTGCCAGCAGCAAGACAGGGGGCCACACTGAAGCTTTCTTT. Together with reference TRBV5-4 and TRBJ1-1, the CDR3 gives the full variable domain: ETGVTQSPTHLIKTRGQQVTLRCSSQSGHNTVSWYQQALGQGPQFIFQYYREEENGRGNFPPRFSGLQFPNYSSELNVNALELDDSALYLCASSKTGGHTEAFFGQGTRLTVV.

This chain joins TRBV7-2 and TRBJ2-3, with a possible D match to TRBD1 (5 bases). This CDR3 has 14 amino acids. Trimming stripped 6 bases from V and 9 bases from J, with 19 bases between. Germline loops: CDR1 SGHTA, CDR2 FQGNSA. The CDR3 nucleotides read TGTGCCAGCAGTCCCCGCTTCGTGGGGCGCACGCAGTATTTT. Its protein product is CASSPRFVGRTQYF.

V usage is TRBV18 and J usage is TRBJ2-5; D is undetermined. Trimming took off 1 base at V and 2 bases at J, with 5 bases between the two ends. CDR3 length: 13 residues. CDR1 KGHSH and CDR2 LQKENI come from the germline V gene. DNA of the CDR3: TGTGCCAGCTCACCACGGCAGCAAGAGACCCAGTACTTC. It encodes CASSPRQQETQYF.

V usage is TRBV7-9 and J usage is TRBJ2-6, with D unclear. There are 16 residues in the CDR3. The V end was cut by 4 bases, the J end by 4 bases, with 14 bases between. The germline V gene has CDR1 SEHNR and CDR2 FQNEAQ (reference sequence). CDR3 DNA sequence: TGTGCCAGCAGCTGGGGTAGGACGACCGGGGCCAACGTCCTGACTTTC. The encoded protein is CASSWGRTTGANVLTF. The variable domain in full, completed from reference TRBV7-9 and TRBJ2-6, reads DTGVSQNPRHKITKRGQNVTFRCDPISEHNRLYWYRQTLGQGPEFLTYFQNEAQLEKSRLLSDRFSAERPKGSFSTLEIQRTEQGDSAMYLCASSWGRTTGANVLTFGAGSRLTVL.

The chain has TRBV30 and TRBJ1-1; D unclear. The V gene lost 7 bases and the J gene lost 0 bases, with 15 bases spanning the gap. Germline V gene lookup returns CDR1 GTSNPN and CDR2 SVGIG (reference sequence). The CDR3 runs 14 residues. CDR3 loop: CASTGPWVNTEAFF. The CDR3, as DNA: TGTGCCTCTACCGGGCCTTGGGTGAACACTGAAGCTTTCTTT.

This rearrangement joins TRBV4-1 to TRBJ2-1; TRBD2 aligns across 10 bases. The trim removed 5 bases at V and 3 bases at J, leaving 10 bases unmatched. The CDR3 totals 17 residues. Germline lookup yields CDR1 MGHRA and CDR2 YSYEKL. In nucleotides, the CDR3 is TGCGCCAGCAGCTTTCAAGGACTAGCGGACGACTACAATGAGCAGTTCTTC. Amino acid sequence: CASSFQGLADDYNEQFF.

In regard to this clone: The junction shows a germline mismatch at one end, possibly a read error. The V and J genes are TRBV12-3 or TRBV12-4 and TRBJ1-5, with D unclear. The CDR3 loop spans 13 amino acids. Written as DNA, the CDR3 is TGTGCCAGCAGTCTCGGCAGAAATCAGTCCCAGCATTTT. Its protein product is CASSLGRNQSQHF.

The chain has TRBV6-5 and TRBJ1-4; D is ambiguous. CDR1 and CDR2 from the germline V gene are MNHEY and SVGAGI. With 6 bases removed from V and 2 bases from J, the gap between germline ends came to 10 bases. This CDR3 has 14 amino acids. CDR3: CASRIRATNEKLFF. DNA of the CDR3: TGTGCCAGCAGGATCCGCGCGACTAATGAAAAACTGTTTTTT.

The chain carries TRBV5-8 and TRBJ1-4; 7 bases align to TRBD1. Germline assignment: CDR1 SGHTS and CDR2 YDEGEE. V gave up 4 bases and J gave up 4 bases; unmatched junction bases: 7. CDR3 length: 15 residues. The CDR3 DNA reads as TGTGCCAGCAGCCGAGACGGGACAGTTAATGAAAAACTGTTTTTT. Protein sequence: CASSRDGTVNEKLFF.

This chain connects TRBV10-3 to TRBJ1-5; 7 nucleotides line up with TRBD1. Germline V gene data show CDR1 as ENHRY and CDR2 as SYGVKD. The CDR3 sequence is 16 residues long. V trimming: 0 bases; J trimming: 6 bases; junction bases outside the gene matches: 8. The CDR3: CAISESGTAIGQPQHF. CDR3 bases: TGTGCCATCAGTGAGTCGGGGACAGCCATCGGTCAGCCCCAGCATTTT.

The gene calls are TRBV7-4 and TRBJ1-3, with a tentative D call TRBD1 (6 bases). Germline CDR1 is SGHVT and CDR2 is SQSDAQ. The V end lost 5 bases, the J end lost 2 bases, and 13 bases lay between the germline ends. CDR3 length equals 15 residues. CDR3 sequence: CASSPLRTAGNTIYF. In nucleotides, the CDR3 is TGTGCCAGCAGCCCCCTGAGGACAGCTGGAAACACCATATATTTT.

This rearrangement joins TRBV5-5 to TRBJ2-1; D possibly corresponds to TRBD2 (5 bases). V lost 5 bases and J 0 bases, leaving 15 bases between the germline ends. The CDR3 totals 16 residues. Germline CDR1 reads SGHKS; CDR2 reads YYEKEE (reference sequence). CDR3 in DNA: TGTGCCAGCAGGGACGTCGGACTTAGCTCCTACAATGAGCAGTTCTTC. As protein: CASRDVGLSSYNEQFF.

This clone was detected only once. This chain joins TRBV28 and TRBJ1-2, with D possibly being TRBD1 (6 bases). Germline V gene sequence: CDR1 MDHEN, CDR2 SYDVKM. V was cut by 4 bases and J by 8 bases, with 11 bases left in between. The CDR3 length is 12 residues. CDR3: CASSWGAQGYTF. The CDR3 DNA follows: TGTGCCAGCAGTTGGGGGGCGCAGGGCTACACCTTC.

This chain uses TRBV5-8 with TRBJ2-3, with D tentatively TRBD1 (6 bases). The germline V and J ends were trimmed by 4 bases and 2 bases, with 14 bases remaining between them. Per the germline V gene, CDR1 is SGHTS and CDR2 is YDEGEE. The CDR3 is 15 residues long. CDR3 loop: CASSGDRRTTDTQYF. CDR3 nucleotides: TGTGCCAGCAGCGGTGACAGGCGCACCACAGATACGCAGTATTTT.

This chain links TRBV19 with TRBJ2-5, with 8 nucleotides matching TRBD1. CDR3 size: 15 residues. CDR1 and CDR2 from the germline V gene are LNHDA and SQIVND (reference sequence). V lost 1 base and J lost 3; bases outside the gene matches: 4. CDR3 DNA: TGTGCCAGTAGTATAGGACAGGGGTTGGAAGAGACCCAGTACTTC. Encoded protein: CASSIGQGLEETQYF.

The gene calls are TRBV20-1 and TRBJ1-2; tentative D call: TRBD1 (5 bases). The CDR3 has 16 residues. The V end lost 3 bases, the J end lost 0 bases, and 17 bases lay between the germline ends. CDR1 is DFQATT, CDR2 SNEGSKA, per germline (reference sequence). The CDR3 reads CSASSLRGAANYGYTF. CDR3 bases: TGCAGTGCTAGTTCTCTACGAGGGGCGGCTAACTATGGCTACACCTTC.

The chain is built from TRBV12-5 and TRBJ2-1, with D possibly being TRBD1 (5 bases). The CDR3 is made up of 18 amino acids. Germline V gene data show CDR1 as LGHNT and CDR2 as FRNRAP. V was trimmed by 0 bases and J by 0 bases, leaving 15 bases between them. The CDR3 DNA reads TGTGCTAGTGGTTTGGTACGCGACGGCAGGGCCTCCTACAATGAGCAGTTCTTC. It codes for CASGLVRDGRASYNEQFF.

The J gene is TRBJ2-5, the V gene TRBV2; D not resolved. Germline loops: CDR1 SNHLY, CDR2 FYNNEI. The CDR3 is 13 residues long. Deletions cut 4 bases from V and 5 bases from J, with 11 bases between. The CDR3 DNA is TGTGCCAGCAGTGTCCTCAGGCAGGAGACCCAGTACTTC. It specifies CASSVLRQETQYF.

The chain links TRBV15 to TRBJ2-5, with D unresolved. V shed 5 bases and J shed 9 bases, with 13 bases lying between them. The germline V gene encodes CDR1 LNHNV and CDR2 YYDKDF (reference sequence). The CDR3 runs 12 residues. The CDR3 coding sequence is TGTGCCACCAGCCGACCCTTTTCGTCCCAGTACTTC. It codes for CATSRPFSSQYF.

The CDR3 DNA follows: TGCGCCAGCAGGGATTGGGGAGCAGCTAACACTGAAGCTTTCTTT. It specifies CASRDWGAANTEAFF. The V gene is TRBV10-1, the J gene TRBJ1-1; unclear D gene. V was pared by 6 bases and J by 2 bases, with 16 bases between. The germline V gene encodes CDR1 WNHNN and CDR2 SYGVQD (reference sequence). There are 15 residues in the CDR3.

V is TRBV30 and J is TRBJ1-1; 10 nucleotides align to TRBD1. V dropped 3 bases and J dropped 5; count of bases not matched to a gene: 6. CDR1 is GTSNPN and CDR2 is SVGIG in the germline V gene (reference sequence). CDR3 length equals 14 residues. CDR3 residues: CAWRKWDRGTEAFF. For the CDR3, the DNA is TGTGCCTGGAGGAAATGGGACAGGGGAACTGAAGCTTTCTTT.

This clone was observed once. The V and J genes are TRBV20-1 and TRBJ2-5, with 8 bases that match TRBD2. The ends lost 3 bases at V and 3 bases at J; junction bases unmatched: 6. Per germline, CDR1 DFQATT and CDR2 SNEGSKA (reference sequence). The CDR3 has 14 residues. The CDR3 here is CSASGAGVKETQYF. The DNA of the CDR3 is TGCAGTGCTAGTGGAGCGGGAGTCAAAGAGACCCAGTACTTC.

The CDR3 here is CASSYAYQETQYF. The DNA for the CDR3 is TGTGCCAGCAGTTATGCATACCAAGAGACCCAGTACTTC. The gene calls are TRBV11-2 and TRBJ2-5; D unclear. Trimming cost V 6 bases and J 0 bases, with 8 bases left between them. Germline CDR1 and CDR2: SGHAT and FQNNGV. The CDR3 is 13 residues long. The whole variable domain, remainder taken from reference TRBV11-2 and TRBJ2-5, is EAGVAQSPRYKIIEKRQSVAFWCNPISGHATLYWYQQILGQGPKLLIQFQNNGVVDDSQLPKDRFSAERLKGVDSTLKIQPAKLEDSAVYLCASSYAYQETQYFGPGTRLLVL.

This sequence joins TRBV6-5 and TRBJ2-7; 9 positions agree with TRBD1. With V trimmed by 2 bases and J by 4 bases, 6 bases remained unmatched. The germline V gene has CDR1 MNHEY and CDR2 SVGAGI. CDR3 length: 15 residues. CDR3 amino acids: CASSYSGQGKYEQYF. The CDR3 nucleotides read TGTGCCAGCAGTTACAGTGGACAGGGGAAGTACGAGCAGTACTTC.

The chain is built from TRBV12-3 or TRBV12-4 and TRBJ1-1; D remains unclear. Trimming stripped 7 bases from V and 4 bases from J, with 13 bases between. The CDR3 spans 13 residues. In DNA, the CDR3 is TGTGCCAGCACCCTTGGACGAGGCACTGAAGCTTTCTTT. Its translation: CASTLGRGTEAFF.

V gene TRBV6-6 combines with J gene TRBJ2-2; TRBD2 matches at 11 bases. Losses at the gene ends were 11 bases for V and 9 bases for J; bases not matched to a gene: 14. Per the germline V gene, CDR1 is MNHNY and CDR2 is SVGAGI (reference sequence). The CDR3 is 15 residues long. CDR3 bases: TGTGCCGGACACCCGGGACTAGCGGAGGCGAGGGAGCTGTTTTTT. It specifies CAGHPGLAEARELFF.